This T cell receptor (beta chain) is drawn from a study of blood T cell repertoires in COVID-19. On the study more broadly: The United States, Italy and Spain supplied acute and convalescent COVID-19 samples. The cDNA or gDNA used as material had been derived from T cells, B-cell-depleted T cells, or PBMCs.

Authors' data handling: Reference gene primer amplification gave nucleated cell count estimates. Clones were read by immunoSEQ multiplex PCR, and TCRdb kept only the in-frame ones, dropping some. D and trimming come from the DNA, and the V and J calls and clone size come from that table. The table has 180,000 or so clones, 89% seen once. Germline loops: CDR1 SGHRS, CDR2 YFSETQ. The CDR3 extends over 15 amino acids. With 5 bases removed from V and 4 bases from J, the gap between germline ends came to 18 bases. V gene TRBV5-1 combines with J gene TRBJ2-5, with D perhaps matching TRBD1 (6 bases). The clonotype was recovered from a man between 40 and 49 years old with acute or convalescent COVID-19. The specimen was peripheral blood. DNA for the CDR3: TGCGCCAGCAGGTCCGGTGCAGGGGTGGGAGAGACCCAGTACTTC. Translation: CASRSGAGVGETQYF.